This T cell receptor beta chain was sequenced during a study of Graves' ophthalmopathy and Graves' hyperthyroidism. As for the study in general: There was a collection of peripheral blood at initial diagnosis, before any treatment.

There are 11 residues in the CDR3. Germline values: CDR1 GTSNPN, CDR2 SVGIG (reference sequence). The sample holds many counts of this clonotype. Amplified TCR beta CDR3 regions were obtained using RNA transcripts as template. Second-round multiplex PCR came after a first-round RT-PCR that employed HTBI primers. TCRdb itself ran the multiplex PCR reads through MiXCR, one entry per CDR3 protein. The sample lists hundreds of thousands of distinct CDR3 sequences; about 24% were seen once. Among the hyperthyroidism patients, all were newly diagnosed, aged 18 to 65, with under 2 months' duration. The rearrangement uses TRBV30 and TRBJ1-2, with TRBD1 matching over 7 bases. Input material: peripheral blood. The receptor comes from a woman between 18 and 29 years old with stable Graves' hyperthyroidism. Some clones in this sample may be carry-over from other donors' samples. This CDR3 is CGVRGNNGYTF. The CDR3 DNA is TGTGGCGTCAGGGGGAACAATGGCTACACCTTC.